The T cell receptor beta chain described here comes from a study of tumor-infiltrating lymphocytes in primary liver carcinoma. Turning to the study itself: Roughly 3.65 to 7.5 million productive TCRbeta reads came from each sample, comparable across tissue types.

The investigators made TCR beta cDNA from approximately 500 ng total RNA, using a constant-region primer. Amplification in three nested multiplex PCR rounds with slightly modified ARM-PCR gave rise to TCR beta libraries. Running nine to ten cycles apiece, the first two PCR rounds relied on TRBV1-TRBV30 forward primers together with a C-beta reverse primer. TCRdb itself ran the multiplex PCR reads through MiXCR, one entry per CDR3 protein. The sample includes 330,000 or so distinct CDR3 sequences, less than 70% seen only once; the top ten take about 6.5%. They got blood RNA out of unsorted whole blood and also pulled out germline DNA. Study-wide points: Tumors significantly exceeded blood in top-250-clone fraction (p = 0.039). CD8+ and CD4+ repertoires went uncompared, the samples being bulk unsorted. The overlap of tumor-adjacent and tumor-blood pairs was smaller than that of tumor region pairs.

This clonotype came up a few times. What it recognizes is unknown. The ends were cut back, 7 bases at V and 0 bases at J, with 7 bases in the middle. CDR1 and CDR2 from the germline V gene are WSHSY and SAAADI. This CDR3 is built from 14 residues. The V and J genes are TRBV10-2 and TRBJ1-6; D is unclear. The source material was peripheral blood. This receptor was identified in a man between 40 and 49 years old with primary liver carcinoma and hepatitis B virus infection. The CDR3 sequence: CASTGFSYNSPLHF. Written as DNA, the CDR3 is TGCGCCAGCACCGGGTTCTCCTATAATTCACCCCTCCACTTT.